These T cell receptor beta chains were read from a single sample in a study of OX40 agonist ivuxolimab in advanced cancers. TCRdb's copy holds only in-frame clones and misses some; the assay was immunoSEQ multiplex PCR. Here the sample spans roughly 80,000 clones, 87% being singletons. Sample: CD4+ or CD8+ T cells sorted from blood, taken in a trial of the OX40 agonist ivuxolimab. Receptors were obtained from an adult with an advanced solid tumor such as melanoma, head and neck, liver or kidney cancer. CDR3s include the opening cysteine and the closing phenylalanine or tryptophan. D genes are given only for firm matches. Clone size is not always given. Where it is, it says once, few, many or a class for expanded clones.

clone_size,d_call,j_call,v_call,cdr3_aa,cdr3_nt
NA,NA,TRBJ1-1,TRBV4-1,CASSQGWNTEAFF,TGCGCCAGCAGCCAAGGGTGGAACACTGAAGCTTTCTTT
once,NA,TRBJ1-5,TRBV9,CASSVGVGGSNQPQHF,TGTGCCAGCAGCGTAGGGGTCGGGGGAAGCAATCAGCCCCAGCATTTT
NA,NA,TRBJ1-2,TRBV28,CASSTILNGYTF,TGTGCCAGCAGTACGATCCTTAATGGCTACACCTTC
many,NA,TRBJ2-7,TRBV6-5,CASRGGGRVHEQYF,TGTGCCAGCAGAGGGGGGGGGCGAGTCCACGAGCAGTACTTC
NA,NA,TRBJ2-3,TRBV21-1,CASGEADTQYF,TGTGCCAGCGGGGAAGCAGATACGCAGTATTTT
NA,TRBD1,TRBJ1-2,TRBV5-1,CASKGTGAAYGYTF,TGCGCCAGTAAGGGGACAGGGGCGGCCTATGGCTACACCTTC
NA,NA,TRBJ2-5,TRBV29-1,CSVDGKGGGTQYF,TGCAGCGTGGATGGGAAGGGGGGTGGGACCCAGTACTTC
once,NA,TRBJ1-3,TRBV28,CASSWRISGNTIYF,TGTGCCAGCAGTTGGCGAATCTCTGGAAACACCATATATTTT
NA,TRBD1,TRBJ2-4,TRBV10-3,CAISGDRSNIQYF,TGTGCCATCAGTGGGGACAGATCAAACATTCAGTACTTC
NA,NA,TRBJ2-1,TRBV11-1,CASSLSSTSSYNEQFF,TGTGCCAGCAGCTTAAGTAGCACGAGCTCCTACAATGAGCAGTTCTTC
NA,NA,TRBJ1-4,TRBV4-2,CASSQDKARQEGEKLFF,TGTGCCAGCAGCCAAGATAAAGCGAGGCAGGAAGGGGAAAAACTGTTTTTT
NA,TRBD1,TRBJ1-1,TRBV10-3,CAISQDREAFF,TGTGCCATCAGCCAGGACAGGGAAGCTTTCTTT
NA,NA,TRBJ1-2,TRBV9,CASSPEDISYGYTF,TGTGCCAGCAGCCCAGAAGACATTAGCTATGGCTACACCTTC
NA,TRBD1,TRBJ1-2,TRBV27,CASSLKGTANYGYTF,TGTGCCAGCAGTTTAAAGGGGACAGCTAACTATGGCTACACCTTC
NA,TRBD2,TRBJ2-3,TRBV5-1,CASSLVSGRKTDTQYF,TGCGCCAGCAGCTTGGTCAGCGGGAGAAAGACAGATACGCAGTATTTT
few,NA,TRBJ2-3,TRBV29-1,CSVETGSTDTQYF,TGCAGCGTTGAGACTGGAAGCACAGATACGCAGTATTTT
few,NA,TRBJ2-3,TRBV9,CASSLRPGTDTQYF,TGTGCCAGCAGCCTGCGACCTGGCACAGATACGCAGTATTTT
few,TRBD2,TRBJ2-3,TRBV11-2,CASSLSGGKTDTQYF,TGTGCCAGCAGCCTTTCCGGGGGGAAAACAGATACGCAGTATTTT
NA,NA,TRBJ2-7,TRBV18,CASSPQGSEQYF,TGTGCCAGCTCACCCCAGGGCTCCGAGCAGTACTTC
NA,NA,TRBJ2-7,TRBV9,CASSPLDMPYEQYF,TGTGCCAGCAGTCCGCTGGATATGCCCTACGAGCAGTACTTC
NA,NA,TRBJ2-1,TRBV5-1,CASSLGSPRDEQFF,TGCGCCAGCAGCTTGGGTTCGCCCCGCGATGAGCAGTTCTTC
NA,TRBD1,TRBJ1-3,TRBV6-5,CASSPDRARNTIYF,TGTGCCAGCAGCCCTGACAGGGCACGAAACACCATATATTTT
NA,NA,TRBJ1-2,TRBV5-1,CASSLDGGGYTF,TGCGCCAGCAGCTTGGACGGGGGTGGCTACACCTTC
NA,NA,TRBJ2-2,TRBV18,CASSPGVATGELFF,TGTGCCAGCTCACCAGGGGTTGCCACCGGGGAGCTGTTTTTT
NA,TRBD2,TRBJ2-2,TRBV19,CASSALAGTAGELFF,TGTGCCAGTAGCGCCCTAGCGGGGACCGCCGGGGAGCTGTTTTTT
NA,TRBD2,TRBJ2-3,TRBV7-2,CASSPPRTSGTDTQYF,TGTGCCAGCAGCCCCCCCCGGACTAGCGGCACAGATACGCAGTATTTT
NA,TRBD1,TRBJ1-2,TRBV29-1,CSVEKTQGAGYTF,TGCAGCGTTGAAAAAACACAGGGGGCTGGCTACACCTTC
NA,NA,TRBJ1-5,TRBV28,CASSSRVEGNQPQHF,TGTGCCAGCAGTTCCAGGGTCGAGGGCAATCAGCCCCAGCATTTT
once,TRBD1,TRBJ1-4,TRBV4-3,CASSQDRGRFEKLFF,TGCGCCAGCAGCCAAGACAGGGGGCGTTTTGAAAAACTGTTTTTT
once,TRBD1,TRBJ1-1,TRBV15,CATSPGQGKNTEAFF,TGTGCCACCAGCCCCGGACAGGGAAAGAACACTGAAGCTTTCTTT
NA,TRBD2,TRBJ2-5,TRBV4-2,CASSYGAGGRETQYF,TGTGCCAGCAGCTATGGAGCGGGAGGTCGGGAGACCCAGTACTTC
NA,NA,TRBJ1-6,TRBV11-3,CASSLDPYNSPLHF,TGTGCCAGCAGCTTAGATCCCTATAATTCACCCCTCCACTTT
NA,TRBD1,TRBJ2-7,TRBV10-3,CAISGQGNEQYF,TGTGCCATCAGTGGACAGGGAAACGAGCAGTACTTC
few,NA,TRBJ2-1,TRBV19,CASSIRARRRDNEQFF,TGTGCCAGTAGTATACGAGCTAGACGGAGGGACAATGAGCAGTTCTTC
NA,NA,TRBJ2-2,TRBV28,CASSSAPGAARTGELFF,TGTGCCAGCAGTTCCGCCCCGGGAGCGGCGCGCACCGGGGAGCTGTTTTTT
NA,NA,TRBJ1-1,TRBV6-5,CASSLGYINMNTEAFF,TGTGCCAGCAGTTTGGGATACATAAACATGAACACTGAAGCTTTCTTT
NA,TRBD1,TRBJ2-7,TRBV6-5,CASGSGTGAYEQYF,TGTGCCAGCGGCTCCGGGACAGGGGCCTACGAGCAGTACTTC
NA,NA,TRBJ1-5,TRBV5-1,CASSLTGTENQPQHF,TGCGCCAGCAGCTTGACAGGGACGGAGAATCAGCCCCAGCATTTT
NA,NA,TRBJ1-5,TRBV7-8,CASSPDGFNQPQHF,TGTGCCAGCAGCCCAGACGGGTTCAATCAGCCCCAGCATTTT
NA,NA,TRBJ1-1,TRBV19,CASSMTIVGTEAFF,TGTGCCAGTAGTATGACGATTGTTGGCACTGAAGCTTTCTTT
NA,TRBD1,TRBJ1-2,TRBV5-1,CASNIGQGAGNLFGSYGYTF,TGCGCCAGCAATATCGGACAGGGCGCAGGCAACCTGTTTGGGTCCTATGGCTACACCTTC
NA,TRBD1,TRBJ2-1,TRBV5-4,CASSSPDRESYNEQFF,TGTGCCAGCAGCTCCCCCGACAGGGAGTCCTACAATGAGCAGTTCTTC
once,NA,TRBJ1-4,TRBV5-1,CASSLRGGDEKLFF,TGCGCCAGCAGCTTGAGGGGGGGTGATGAAAAACTGTTTTTT
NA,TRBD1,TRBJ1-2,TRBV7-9,CASSSGTGGNYGYTF,TGTGCCAGCAGCTCCGGGACAGGGGGAAACTATGGCTACACCTTC
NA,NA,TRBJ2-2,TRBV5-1,CASSLSANTGELFF,TGCGCCAGCAGCTTGTCCGCGAACACCGGGGAGCTGTTTTTT
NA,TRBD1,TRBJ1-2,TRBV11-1,CASSPDRDGYTF,TGTGCCAGCAGCCCGGACAGGGACGGCTACACCTTC
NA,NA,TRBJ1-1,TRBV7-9,CASSSGRSEAFF,TGTGCCAGCAGCTCAGGTCGGTCTGAAGCTTTCTTT
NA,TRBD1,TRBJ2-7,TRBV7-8,CASSLWDRVSEQYF,TGTGCCAGCAGCTTATGGGACAGGGTTTCCGAGCAGTACTTC
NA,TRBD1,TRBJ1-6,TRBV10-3,CAISESGQGGFNSPLHF,TGTGCCATCAGTGAGTCAGGACAGGGTGGATTTAATTCACCCCTCCACTTT
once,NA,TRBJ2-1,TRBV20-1,CSAREGTQQFF,TGCAGTGCTAGAGAGGGGACTCAGCAGTTCTTC
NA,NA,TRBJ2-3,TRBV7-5,CVRSFWGTDTQYF,TGTGTCAGAAGCTTCTGGGGCACAGATACGCAGTATTTT
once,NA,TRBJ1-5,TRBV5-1,CASSFDGSGNQPQHF,TGCGCCAGCAGCTTCGACGGGTCAGGCAATCAGCCCCAGCATTTT